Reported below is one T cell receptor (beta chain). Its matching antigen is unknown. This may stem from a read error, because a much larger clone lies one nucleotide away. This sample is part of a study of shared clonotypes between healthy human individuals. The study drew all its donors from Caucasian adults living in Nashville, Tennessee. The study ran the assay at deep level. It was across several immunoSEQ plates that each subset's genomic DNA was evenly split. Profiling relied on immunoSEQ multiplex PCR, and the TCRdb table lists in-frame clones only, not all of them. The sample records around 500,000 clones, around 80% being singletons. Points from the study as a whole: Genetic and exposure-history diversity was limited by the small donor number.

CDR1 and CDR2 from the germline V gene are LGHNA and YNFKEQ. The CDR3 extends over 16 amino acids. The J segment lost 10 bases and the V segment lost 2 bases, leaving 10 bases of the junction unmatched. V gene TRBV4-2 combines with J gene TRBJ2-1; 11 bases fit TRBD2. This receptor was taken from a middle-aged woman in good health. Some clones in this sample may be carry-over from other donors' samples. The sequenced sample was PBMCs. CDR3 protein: CASSQSETSGAQEQFF. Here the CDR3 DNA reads TGTGCCAGCAGCCAATCCGAGACTAGCGGGGCTCAGGAGCAGTTCTTC.